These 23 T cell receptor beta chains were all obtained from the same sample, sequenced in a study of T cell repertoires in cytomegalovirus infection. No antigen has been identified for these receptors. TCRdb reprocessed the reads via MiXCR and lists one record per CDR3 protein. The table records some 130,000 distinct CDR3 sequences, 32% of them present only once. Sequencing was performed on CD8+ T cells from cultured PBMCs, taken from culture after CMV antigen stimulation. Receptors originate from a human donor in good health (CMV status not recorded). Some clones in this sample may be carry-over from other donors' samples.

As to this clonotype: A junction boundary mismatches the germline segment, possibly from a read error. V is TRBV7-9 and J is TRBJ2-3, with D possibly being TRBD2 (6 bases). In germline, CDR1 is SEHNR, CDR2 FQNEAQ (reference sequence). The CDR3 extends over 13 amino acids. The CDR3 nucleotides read TGTGCCAGCCGACCGCCGGGGGTTACAGATACGCAGTTT. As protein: CASRPPGVTDTQF. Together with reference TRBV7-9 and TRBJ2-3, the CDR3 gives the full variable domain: DTGVSQNPRHKITKRGQNVTFRCDPISEHNRLYWYRQTLGQGPEFLTYFQNEAQLEKSRLLSDRFSAERPKGSFSTLEIQRTEQGDSAMYLCASRPPGVTDTQFGPGTRLTVL.

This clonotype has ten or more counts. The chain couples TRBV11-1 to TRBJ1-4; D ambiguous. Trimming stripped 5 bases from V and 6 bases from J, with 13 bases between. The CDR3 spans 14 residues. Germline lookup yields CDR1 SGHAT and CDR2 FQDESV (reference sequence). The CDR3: CASSPSGEDEKLFF. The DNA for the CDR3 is TGTGCCAGCAGCCCCAGTGGGGAGGATGAAAAACTGTTTTTT.

CDR3 region: CASSRGSTGELFF. CDR3 DNA: TGTGCCAGCAGCAGGGGCTCCACCGGGGAGCTGTTTTTT. This chain connects TRBV27 to TRBJ2-2; D may be TRBD1 (6 bases). Germline V CDR1 and CDR2: MNHEY, SMNVEV (reference sequence). The CDR3 has 13 residues. V was shortened by 6 bases and J by 4 bases, with 9 bases between the two germline ends.

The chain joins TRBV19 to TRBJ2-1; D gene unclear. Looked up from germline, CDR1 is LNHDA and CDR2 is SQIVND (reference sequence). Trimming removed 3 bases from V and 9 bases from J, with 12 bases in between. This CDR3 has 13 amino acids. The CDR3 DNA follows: TGTGCCAGTAGTATTCTTCCCGGTAGTGAGCAGTTCTTC. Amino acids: CASSILPGSEQFF.

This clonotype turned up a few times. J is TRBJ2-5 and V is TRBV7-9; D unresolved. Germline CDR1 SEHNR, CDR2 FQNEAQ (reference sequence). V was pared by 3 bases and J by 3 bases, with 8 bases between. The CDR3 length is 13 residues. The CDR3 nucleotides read TGTGCCAGCAGCTTGAATACGGAAGAGACCCAGTACTTC. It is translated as CASSLNTEETQYF. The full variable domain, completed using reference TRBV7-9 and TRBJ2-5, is DTGVSQNPRHKITKRGQNVTFRCDPISEHNRLYWYRQTLGQGPEFLTYFQNEAQLEKSRLLSDRFSAERPKGSFSTLEIQRTEQGDSAMYLCASSLNTEETQYFGPGTRLLVL.

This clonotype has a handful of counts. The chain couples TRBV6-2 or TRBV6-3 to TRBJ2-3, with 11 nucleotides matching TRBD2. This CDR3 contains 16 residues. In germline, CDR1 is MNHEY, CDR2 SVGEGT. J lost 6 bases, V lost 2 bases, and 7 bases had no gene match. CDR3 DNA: TGTGCCAGCAGTTACACTCCGGGACTAGCGGTGGATACGCAGTATTTT. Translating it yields CASSYTPGLAVDTQYF.

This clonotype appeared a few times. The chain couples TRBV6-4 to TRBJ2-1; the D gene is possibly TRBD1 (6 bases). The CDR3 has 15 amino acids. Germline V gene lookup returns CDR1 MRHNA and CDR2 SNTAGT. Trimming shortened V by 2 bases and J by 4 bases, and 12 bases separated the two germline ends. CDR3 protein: CASSDGRGKYNEQFF. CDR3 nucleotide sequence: TGTGCCAGCAGTGACGGTAGGGGGAAGTACAATGAGCAGTTCTTC.

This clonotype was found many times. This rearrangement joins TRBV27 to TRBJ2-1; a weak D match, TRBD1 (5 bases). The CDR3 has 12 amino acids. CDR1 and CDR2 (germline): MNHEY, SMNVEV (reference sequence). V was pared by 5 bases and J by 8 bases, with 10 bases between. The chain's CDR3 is CASSAQGYEQFF. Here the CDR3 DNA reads TGTGCCAGCAGTGCCCAGGGCTATGAGCAGTTCTTC.

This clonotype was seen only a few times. The CDR3 DNA sequence: TGTGCCAGCAAGGGGGCAGGGGACTTCTCCTACAATGAGCAGTTCTTC. It specifies CASKGAGDFSYNEQFF. V gene TRBV28 combines with J gene TRBJ2-1; tentatively, D is TRBD1 (7 bases). Per the germline V gene, CDR1 is MDHEN and CDR2 is SYDVKM. Trimming removed 7 bases from V and 0 bases from J, with 16 bases in between. The CDR3 loop spans 16 amino acids.

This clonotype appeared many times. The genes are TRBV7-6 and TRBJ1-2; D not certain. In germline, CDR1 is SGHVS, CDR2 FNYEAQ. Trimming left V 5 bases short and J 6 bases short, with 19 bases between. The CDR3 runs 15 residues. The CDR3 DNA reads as TGTGCCAGCAGCCTCGACCCCGACCCTCCTAATGGCTACACCTTC. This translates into CASSLDPDPPNGYTF.

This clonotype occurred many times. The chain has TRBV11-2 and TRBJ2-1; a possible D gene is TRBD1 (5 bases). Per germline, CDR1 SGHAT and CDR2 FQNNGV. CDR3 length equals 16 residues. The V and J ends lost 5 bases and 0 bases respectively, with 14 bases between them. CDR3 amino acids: CASSPQGPSSYNEQFF. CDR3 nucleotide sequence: TGTGCCAGCAGCCCCCAGGGTCCTAGCTCCTACAATGAGCAGTTCTTC.

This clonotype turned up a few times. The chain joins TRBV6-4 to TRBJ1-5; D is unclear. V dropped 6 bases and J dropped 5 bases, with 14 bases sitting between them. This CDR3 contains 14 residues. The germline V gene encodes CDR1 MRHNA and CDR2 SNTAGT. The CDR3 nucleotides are TGTGCCAGCAGAGCCGACATGATCTATCAGCCCCAGCATTTT. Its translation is CASRADMIYQPQHF.

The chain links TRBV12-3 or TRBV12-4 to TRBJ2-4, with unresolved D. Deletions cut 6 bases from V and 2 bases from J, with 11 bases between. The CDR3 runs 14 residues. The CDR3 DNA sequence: TGTGCCAGCAGACCTGACGCCACCAAAAACATTCAGTACTTC. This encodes CASRPDATKNIQYF.

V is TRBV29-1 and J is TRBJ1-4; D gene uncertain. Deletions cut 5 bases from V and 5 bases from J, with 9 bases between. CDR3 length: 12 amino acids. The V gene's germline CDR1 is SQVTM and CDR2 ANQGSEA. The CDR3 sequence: CSVSSLNEKLFF. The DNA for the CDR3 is TGCAGCGTTTCCAGCTTGAATGAAAAACTGTTTTTT.

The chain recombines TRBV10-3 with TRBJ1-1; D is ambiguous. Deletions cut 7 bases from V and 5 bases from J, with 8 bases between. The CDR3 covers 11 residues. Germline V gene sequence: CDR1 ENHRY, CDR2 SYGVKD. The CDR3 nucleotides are TGTGCCATCACAGGAGGGACTGAAGCTTTCTTT. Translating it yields CAITGGTEAFF.

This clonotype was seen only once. CDR3 DNA: TGTGCCAGCAGCTCCGGGGTCCTCTCCTACGAGCAGTACTTC. It translates to CASSSGVLSYEQYF. This chain links TRBV7-9 with TRBJ2-7; D may be TRBD2 (5 bases). Trimming cost V 4 bases and J 0 bases, with 10 bases left between them. The germline gives CDR1 SEHNR, CDR2 FQNEAQ (reference sequence). CDR3 length: 14 amino acids.

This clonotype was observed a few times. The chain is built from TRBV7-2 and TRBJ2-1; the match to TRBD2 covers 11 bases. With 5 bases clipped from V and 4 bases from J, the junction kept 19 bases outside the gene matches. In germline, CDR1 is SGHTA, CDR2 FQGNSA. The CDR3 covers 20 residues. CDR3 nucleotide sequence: TGTGCCAGCAGCCTGACCACGCCTAGCGGGGGGATCTTCGGTTACAATGAGCAGTTCTTC. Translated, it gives CASSLTTPSGGIFGYNEQFF. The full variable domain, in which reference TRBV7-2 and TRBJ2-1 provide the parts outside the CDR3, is GAGVSQSPSNKVTEKGKDVELRCDPISGHTALYWYRQSLGQGLEFLIYFQGNSAPDKSGLPSDRFSAERTGGSVSTLTIQRTQQEDSAVYLCASSLTTPSGGIFGYNEQFFGPGTRLTVL.

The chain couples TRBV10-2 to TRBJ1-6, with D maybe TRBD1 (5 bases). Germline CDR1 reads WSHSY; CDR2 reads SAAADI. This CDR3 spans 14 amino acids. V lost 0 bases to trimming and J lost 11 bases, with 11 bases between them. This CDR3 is CASSESRDWTPLHF. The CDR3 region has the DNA TGCGCCAGCAGTGAGTCCAGGGATTGGACACCCCTCCACTTT.

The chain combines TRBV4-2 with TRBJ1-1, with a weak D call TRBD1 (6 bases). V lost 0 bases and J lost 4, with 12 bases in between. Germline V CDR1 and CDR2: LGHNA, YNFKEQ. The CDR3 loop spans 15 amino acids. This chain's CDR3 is CASSQEGTMGTEAFF. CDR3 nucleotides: TGTGCCAGCAGCCAAGAAGGGACAATGGGCACTGAAGCTTTCTTT.

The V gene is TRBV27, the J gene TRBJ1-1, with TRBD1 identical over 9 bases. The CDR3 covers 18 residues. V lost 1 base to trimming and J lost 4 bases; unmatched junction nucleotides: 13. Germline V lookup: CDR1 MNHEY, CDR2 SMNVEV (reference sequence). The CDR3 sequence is CASSLYPGQGIRGTEAFF. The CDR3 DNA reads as TGTGCCAGCAGTTTATACCCGGGACAGGGTATTCGGGGCACTGAAGCTTTCTTT.

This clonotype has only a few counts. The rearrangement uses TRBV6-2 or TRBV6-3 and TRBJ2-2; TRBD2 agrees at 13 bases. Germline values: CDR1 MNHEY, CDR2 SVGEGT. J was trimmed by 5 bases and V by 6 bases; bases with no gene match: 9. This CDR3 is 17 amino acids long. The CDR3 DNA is TGTGCCAGCAGCCCCGGGACTAGCGGGGTTCGGACCGGGGAGCTGTTTTTT. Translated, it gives CASSPGTSGVRTGELFF.

The CDR3 DNA reads as TGTGCCAGCAGTGGGATGAGCTCCTACAATGAGCAGTTCTTC. Encoded protein: CASSGMSSYNEQFF. The V call is TRBV2, the J call TRBJ2-1; D call uncertain. In germline, CDR1 is SNHLY, CDR2 FYNNEI. Trimming removed 4 bases from V and 0 bases from J, with 7 bases in between. CDR3 length equals 14 residues.

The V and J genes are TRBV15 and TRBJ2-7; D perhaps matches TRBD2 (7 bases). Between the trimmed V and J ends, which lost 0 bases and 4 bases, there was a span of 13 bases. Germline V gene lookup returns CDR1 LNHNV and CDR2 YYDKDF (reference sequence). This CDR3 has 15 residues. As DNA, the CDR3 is TGTGCCACCAGCAGAGAAGGGGGGGCGAGATACGAGCAGTACTTC. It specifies CATSREGGARYEQYF.